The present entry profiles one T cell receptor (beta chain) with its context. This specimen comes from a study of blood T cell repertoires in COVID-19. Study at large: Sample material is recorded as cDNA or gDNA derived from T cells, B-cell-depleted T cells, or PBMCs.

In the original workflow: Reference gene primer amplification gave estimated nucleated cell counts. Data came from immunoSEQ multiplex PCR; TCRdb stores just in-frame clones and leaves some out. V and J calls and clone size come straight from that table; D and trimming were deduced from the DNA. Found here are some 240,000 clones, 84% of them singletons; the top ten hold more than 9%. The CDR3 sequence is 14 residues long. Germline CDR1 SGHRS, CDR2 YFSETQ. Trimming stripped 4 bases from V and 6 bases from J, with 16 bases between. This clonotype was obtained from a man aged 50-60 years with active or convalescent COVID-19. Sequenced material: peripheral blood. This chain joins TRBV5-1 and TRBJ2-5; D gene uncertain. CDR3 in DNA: TGCGCCAGCAGCGCCGGAGAGGTTATACAGACCCAGTACTTC. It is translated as CASSAGEVIQTQYF.